The clone carrying this TCR beta chain was counted between two and nine times. There were likely unrecorded immune exposures, though donors were nominally healthy when sampled. The source of the sample is a study of cytomegalovirus exposure and HLA in healthy donors. PCR employed 60 Vbeta and 13 Jbeta primers. Assay used: immunoSEQ multiplex PCR; TCRdb lists only in-frame clones, some missing. In the table there are over 150,000 clones, approximately 84% of which are singletons. This receptor was identified in a woman aged 45 to 65 in good health and CMV-seropositive. The sequenced material came from PBMCs.

CDR3 DNA sequence: TGTGCCAGCAGTTACTTAGAACAGGCCGAGCAGTACTTC. Translating gives CASSYLEQAEQYF. V usage is TRBV7-9 and J usage is TRBJ2-7; TRBD1 might be the D (5 bases). With 6 bases removed from V and 6 bases from J, the gap between germline ends came to 15 bases. Germline-derived CDR1 and CDR2 are SEHNR and FQNEAQ (reference sequence). The CDR3 has 13 amino acids.